The rows below give T cell receptor beta chains drawn from one sample of a study of blood T cells in healthy people across ages. One entry per CDR3 protein results from TCRdb running MiXCR on the 5' RACE reads. The sample yields 750,000 to 950,000 distinct CDR3 sequences, around a quarter seen once. Another study also made use of these data, one on T cells of mothers and their children.

The sample taken for sequencing was blood. These receptors all come from a boy between 10 and 17 years old in good health. The CDR3 runs from the conserved cysteine through the conserved F or W. Each record gives: D gene, clone size, V gene, J gene, CDR3 DNA, CDR3 protein. A D gene is named only where the DNA matches it firmly. Size is stated for part of the rows, as once, few or many counts, or as a class when the clone is expanded.

D: .
size: few
V: TRBV18
J: TRBJ2-1
DNA: TGTGCCAGCTCTATAATCAGGGGAGATGAGCAGTTCTTC
CDR3: CASSIIRGDEQFF

D: TRBD2
size: .
V: TRBV20-1
J: TRBJ2-5
DNA: TGCAGTGCCCCGGGACTAGAGCAAGAGACCCAGTACTTC
CDR3: CSAPGLEQETQYF

D: .
size: .
V: TRBV5-1
J: TRBJ2-6
DNA: TGCGCCAGCAGTACGAGCGGCTCTGGGGCCAACGTCCTGACTTTC
CDR3: CASSTSGSGANVLTF

D: .
size: .
V: TRBV11-2
J: TRBJ2-3
DNA: TGTGCCAGCAGCCCCCGCCGGGTGAGCACAGATACGCAGTATTTT
CDR3: CASSPRRVSTDTQYF

D: .
size: .
V: TRBV30
J: TRBJ1-5
DNA: TGTGCCTGGAGTTCTAGGGTAGATCAGCCCCAGCATTTT
CDR3: CAWSSRVDQPQHF

D: TRBD1
size: .
V: TRBV4-1
J: TRBJ1-2
DNA: TGCGCCAGCAGCCCAGGGGGCGCGGGCTATGGCTACACCTTC
CDR3: CASSPGGAGYGYTF

D: .
size: few
V: TRBV27
J: TRBJ1-1
DNA: TGTGCCAGCAGGATGACAGGACGATCGGGGACTGAAGCTTTCTTT
CDR3: CASRMTGRSGTEAFF

D: .
size: few
V: TRBV6-1
J: TRBJ1-4
DNA: TGTGCCAGCAGTGACGGACAGACCCTTGCAACTAATGAAAAACTGTTTTTT
CDR3: CASSDGQTLATNEKLFF

D: .
size: .
V: TRBV15
J: TRBJ2-5
DNA: TGTGCCACCAGCAGAGAACAGGATTGGAGGGAGACCCAGTACTTC
CDR3: CATSREQDWRETQYF

D: .
size: few
V: TRBV7-9
J: TRBJ1-6
DNA: TGTGCCAGCAGCCCCGGGACACCGTATAATTCACCCCTCCACTTT
CDR3: CASSPGTPYNSPLHF

D: .
size: .
V: TRBV19
J: TRBJ2-7
DNA: TGTGCCAGACCCTCCAGGGGACGGCTGGACGGAGGGTCCTACGAGCAGTACTTC
CDR3: CARPSRGRLDGGSYEQYF

D: TRBD1
size: few
V: TRBV7-9
J: TRBJ2-5
DNA: TGTGCCAGCAGCCGGGACAGGGGGACAGAGACCCAGTACTTC
CDR3: CASSRDRGTETQYF

D: .
size: few
V: TRBV11-2
J: TRBJ2-4
DNA: TGTGCCAGCAGCCCCACTGTCACGGTAAACATTCAGTACTTC
CDR3: CASSPTVTVNIQYF

D: .
size: .
V: TRBV7-9
J: TRBJ1-1
DNA: TGTGCCAGCAGCTTAGTTAGGGGGGGCCCGAACACTGAAGCTTTCTTT
CDR3: CASSLVRGGPNTEAFF

D: TRBD2
size: .
V: TRBV15
J: TRBJ2-5
DNA: TGTGCCACCAGCAGGGGGGGGAGGGAGACCCAGTACTTC
CDR3: CATSRGGRETQYF

D: .
size: few
V: TRBV12-5
J: TRBJ1-4
DNA: TGTGCTAGTGGTTTGGTACAAGGGGGATCGGCGGGAAAACTGTTTTTT
CDR3: CASGLVQGGSAGKLFF

D: .
size: few
V: TRBV12-3/TRBV12-4
J: TRBJ1-5
DNA: TGTGCCAGCAGTAACCAGGACCCACCGCTTGCGCATTTT
CDR3: CASSNQDPPLAHF

D: .
size: .
V: TRBV12-5
J: TRBJ2-7
DNA: TGTGCTAGTGGTTTGGGAGGCGAGCAGTACTTC
CDR3: CASGLGGEQYF

D: TRBD2
size: .
V: TRBV3-1
J: TRBJ2-4
DNA: TGTGCCAGCAGCCTCTCTAGCGGAAAAAACATTCAGTACTTC
CDR3: CASSLSSGKNIQYF

D: .
size: few
V: TRBV7-3
J: TRBJ2-3
DNA: TGTGCCAGCAGCTCAACCCTAGTCGCAGATACGCAGTATTTT
CDR3: CASSSTLVADTQYF

D: .
size: few
V: TRBV12-3/TRBV12-4
J: TRBJ2-5
DNA: TGTGCCAGCAGTGGGCCGGTACTGTACCAAGAGACCCAGTACTTC
CDR3: CASSGPVLYQETQYF

D: TRBD1
size: .
V: TRBV5-1
J: TRBJ2-5
DNA: TGCGCCAGCAGCCTCGACAGGGGAAAACGGGAGACCCAGTACTTC
CDR3: CASSLDRGKRETQYF

D: .
size: .
V: TRBV29-1
J: TRBJ1-2
DNA: TGCAGCGTTGCTTTAGGCAGGAGCTATGGCTACACCTTC
CDR3: CSVALGRSYGYTF

D: .
size: .
V: TRBV9
J: TRBJ2-2
DNA: TGTGCCAGCAGCGTAAGACAGAACACCGGGGAGCTGTTTTTT
CDR3: CASSVRQNTGELFF

D: .
size: .
V: TRBV28
J: TRBJ2-5
DNA: TGTGCCAGCAGTCCACTAGCTCGCTCAGAGACCCAGTACTTC
CDR3: CASSPLARSETQYF

D: .
size: few
V: TRBV5-5
J: TRBJ1-1
DNA: TGTGCCAGCAGCTTGGGGGACATCCGCGCCACTGAAGCTTTCTTT
CDR3: CASSLGDIRATEAFF

D: TRBD2
size: few
V: TRBV5-1
J: TRBJ2-1
DNA: TGCGCCAGCGAGAGGGCTAGCGGTGCCTACAATGAGCAGTTCTTC
CDR3: CASERASGAYNEQFF

D: .
size: .
V: TRBV7-9
J: TRBJ2-1
DNA: TGTGCCAGCAGCTCCGACGGACATGAGCAGTTCTTC
CDR3: CASSSDGHEQFF

D: .
size: .
V: TRBV7-9
J: TRBJ2-4
DNA: TGTGCCAGCAGCTTAGTCGGGGGGCCCGGTGGGGACATTCAGTACTTC
CDR3: CASSLVGGPGGDIQYF

D: TRBD2
size: .
V: TRBV28
J: TRBJ2-3
DNA: TGTGCCAGCAGTTTAACGGGACTAGCGGAGAACACAGATACGCAGTATTTT
CDR3: CASSLTGLAENTDTQYF

D: .
size: .
V: TRBV29-1
J: TRBJ2-2
DNA: TGCAGCGCCACGAAGGTTTGGGCCGGGGAGCTGTTTTTT
CDR3: CSATKVWAGELFF

D: .
size: few
V: TRBV14
J: TRBJ2-5
DNA: TGTGCCAGCAGCCAAGGACCCAGGCCGAAAGAGACCCAGTACTTC
CDR3: CASSQGPRPKETQYF

D: TRBD2
size: .
V: TRBV28
J: TRBJ2-7
DNA: TGTGCCAGCAGTTTAGAACTAGCGGGAGAGTACTACGAGCAGTACTTC
CDR3: CASSLELAGEYYEQYF

D: .
size: .
V: TRBV20-1
J: TRBJ2-3
DNA: TGCAGTGCTACAACCGGGACCTCTAGCACAGATACGCAGTATTTT
CDR3: CSATTGTSSTDTQYF

D: .
size: few
V: TRBV4-1
J: TRBJ1-1
DNA: TGCGCCAGCAGCCAAGTGGTAAGGGGGGGGCGGGACACTGAAGCTTTCTTT
CDR3: CASSQVVRGGRDTEAFF

D: .
size: .
V: TRBV5-5
J: TRBJ2-5
DNA: TGTGCCAGCAGCTTGTGGCCCCAAGAGACCCAGTACTTC
CDR3: CASSLWPQETQYF

D: .
size: few
V: TRBV10-3
J: TRBJ2-2
DNA: TGTGCCATCAGGACTTTGACGGGGAACACCGGGGAGCTGTTTTTT
CDR3: CAIRTLTGNTGELFF

D: .
size: .
V: TRBV20-1
J: TRBJ2-3
DNA: TGCAGTGCTAGCTTGAGGGATACGCAGTATTTT
CDR3: CSASLRDTQYF

D: .
size: few
V: TRBV20-1
J: TRBJ2-6
DNA: TGCAGTGCTTTACACGGCTCTGGGGCCAACGTCCTGACTTTC
CDR3: CSALHGSGANVLTF

D: TRBD2
size: .
V: TRBV7-9
J: TRBJ2-3
DNA: TGTGCCAGCAGCCCTAGCGGGGGGCCCACAGATACGCAGTATTTT
CDR3: CASSPSGGPTDTQYF

D: .
size: few
V: TRBV5-1
J: TRBJ1-2
DNA: TGCGCCAGCAGCTTGGACTCGGGGGCCGCTGGCTACACCTTC
CDR3: CASSLDSGAAGYTF

D: .
size: .
V: TRBV7-6
J: TRBJ1-3
DNA: TGTGCCAGCAGCTCTAGGAAGAATGGAAACACCATATATTTT
CDR3: CASSSRKNGNTIYF

D: .
size: .
V: TRBV10-1
J: TRBJ2-7
DNA: TGCGCCAGCAGTGCGTCGACATATCCAAGCGAGCAGTACTTC
CDR3: CASSASTYPSEQYF

D: .
size: many
V: TRBV20-1
J: TRBJ2-5
DNA: TGCAGTGCCTTCCCCCACAGGAAGAAGGAAGAGACCCAGTACTTC
CDR3: CSAFPHRKKEETQYF

D: TRBD1
size: .
V: TRBV6-5
J: TRBJ1-1
DNA: TGTGCCAGCAGGGTAGGACAGGCTGAAGCTTTCTTT
CDR3: CASRVGQAEAFF

D: .
size: .
V: TRBV3-1
J: TRBJ1-1
DNA: TGTGCCAGCAGCCAAGATCGAAGAGGGACTGAAGCTTTCTTT
CDR3: CASSQDRRGTEAFF

D: .
size: .
V: TRBV2
J: TRBJ2-1
DNA: TGTGCCAGCAGTGAAGAGGGGGGGCCCGGCAATGAGCAGTTCTTC
CDR3: CASSEEGGPGNEQFF

D: .
size: .
V: TRBV20-1
J: TRBJ1-2
DNA: TGCAGTGCTCTAGGGGTCGATCTATCCTATGGCTACACCTTC
CDR3: CSALGVDLSYGYTF

D: TRBD2
size: .
V: TRBV3-1
J: TRBJ2-5
DNA: TGTGCCAGCAGCCAAGATCGCCTAGCGGGTCAAGCATTCCAAGAGACCCAGTACTTC
CDR3: CASSQDRLAGQAFQETQYF